This T cell receptor beta chain was recovered during a study of breast tumors, draining lymph nodes, adjacent tissues (dated by TCRdb to the mid-2010s). Regarding the study in general: Breast cancer patients provided tumor, adjacent nontumor tissue and axillary lymph nodes, and the study compared the TCR beta repertoires across these three sources. The study was designed to assess the relationships and possible T-cell exchange between tumor, surrounding tissue and draining lymph node repertoires in human breast cancer. Broad study findings and their caveats: Tumor T-cell repertoires showed less diversity than lymph node repertoires and more diversity than nontumor tissue repertoires, and tumor T-cell repertoires showed preferential V and J gene usage. A scenario in which most tumor T cells derive from the lymph node and then expand within tumor tissue was judged to be consistent with the data. The conclusion that tumor T cells originate in lymph nodes was framed as consistent with a hypothesis rather than directly demonstrated. Tumor and nontumor tissue repertoires were significantly more similar in luminal-like than in basal-like breast cancer.

CDR1 is given as DFQATT and CDR2 as SNEGSKA, both from the germline V gene (reference sequence). The CDR3 numbers 11 residues from cysteine through phenylalanine. Only CDR3 DNA remains: 33 bases, in frame from the first base. V and J are trimmed by 6 bases and 14 bases, and the gene matches miss 5 bases of the junction. The reads were generated on an Illumina HiSeq 2000. Multiplex PCR amplification was used to build the TCR beta chain libraries. High-throughput sequencing was used to analyze the amplified TCR beta chain products. In TCRdb, the public reads were trimmed at Q25 with fastp and aligned with MiXCR, with productive beta chains retained. Every distinct CDR3 protein forms one entry, paired with its most common genes and DNA. The sample records some 38,000 distinct CDR3 sequences, roughly 32% of which are singletons. The ten largest clones capture about 11% of the sample. By sample share, this clonotype is medium-sized (0.01 to 0.1%). Its recognized antigen is unknown. No much larger clone exists at a distance of one base, and base qualities are not known.

The specimen sequenced was breast tumor tissue. This chain is built from TRBV20-1 and TRBJ2-1; 12 junctional bases match TRBD2. The sequence derives from a female donor with breast cancer. Some clones in this sample may be carry-over from other donors' samples. The DNA reads TGCAGTGCCAGACTAGCGGGAGAGGAGTTCTTC. Its product reads: CSARLAGEEFF.